This TCR beta chain emerged from a study of T-cell reconstitution after alpha-beta-depleted transplantation in children. Between the trimmed V and J ends, which lost 6 bases and 7 bases, there was a span of 19 bases. This CDR3 comprises 14 residues. Preparation of the TCRbeta library was carried out with unique molecular identifiers. Using its own MiXCR run on the PCR reads, TCRdb lists one record per CDR3 protein. The table records about 230,000 distinct CDR3 sequences, about 12% of them present only once. This clonotype was seen many times. The rearrangement joins TRBV12-3 or TRBV12-4 to TRBJ2-7; D possibly corresponds to TRBD2 (5 bases). The sequence derives from a human donor who donated a stem cell graft to a child with acute lymphoblastic leukemia. Sequences were derived from PBMCs from the stem cell graft donor, sampled from the stem cell graft. The CDR3: CASSSGLTPREQYF. CDR3 coding DNA: TGTGCCAGCAGCAGCGGACTCACTCCTAGGGAGCAGTACTTC.